This T cell receptor (beta chain) emerged from a study of cytomegalovirus exposure and HLA in healthy donors (dated by TCRdb to the late 2010s). Concerning the study at large: An earlier analysis of about 560 of the donors reported around 280 Gb of sequence data and 95 million to 140 million unique TCR beta sequences obtained from around 180 million T cells. Every discovery cohort repertoire had been produced on one sequencing platform. HLA typing covered class I and class II loci at four-digit resolution. Donor age, sex, ethnicity and CMV serostatus were collected together with the repertoire data. The number of typed donors differed by locus: roughly 629-640 for A, B, C, DRB1 and DQB1; approximately 530 for DQA1; some 610 for DPA1; and some 470 for DPB1. An earlier analysis of fewer than 700 of the donors applied high-throughput TCR beta sequencing to assess whether each TCR beta V gene segment acted as functional or pseudogenic. A handful of DR-DQ haplotypes were handled as single units for association and clustering because linkage in the cohort was strong. Among some 400 genotyped donors of the cohort, an average of about 240,000 unique TCR beta nucleotide sequences was sequenced per donor, of which 15% to 20% were non-productive. In a later analysis, previously published TCR beta repertoires from 600 to 850 donors were re-analyzed and high-resolution HLA genotyping was added so that TCR occurrence patterns could be studied. The study profiled the T cell repertoires of under 850 subjects by immunosequencing and related them to cytomegalovirus serostatus. High-throughput TCR immunosequencing, statistical association of individual TCRs with disease status, and machine learning were combined to predict cytomegalovirus infection status. Genome-wide SNP genotypes for about 55% of the 666 donors were used in a later genetic analysis, which treated that subset as a discovery cohort. The later analysis used no new phenotypic data to find candidate immune exposures, relying instead on TCR beta sequences and their occurrence across donors. An early release covering about 600 HLA-typed donors comprised about 300 gigabases of sequencing data and around 80 million unique TCR sequences. Besides the first cohort of more than 650 subjects, a separate validation cohort made up of 120 different subjects was used. The study aimed to test whether signatures of past pathogen exposure could be identified by cataloging public T cell receptors. Of the 350 to 450 genotyped donors, 65% to 90% were placed in the genetic ancestry cluster associated with self-reported Caucasian donors. Study-wide findings and limitations: In an earlier analysis of around 600 of the donors, most TCR beta V segments appeared in productive rearrangements about 90% or about 30% of the time, broadly matching IMGT annotations. Linkage disequilibrium might explain the correlated functional status among segregating V segments, but an unknown experimental factor could not be ruled out. The authors suggested that the approach could potentially be extended to other disease states and immunological phenotypes. A later analysis associated 16,951 TCR beta sequences with specific HLA alleles at a false discovery rate of 0.05. The cohort was sequenced for TCR beta chains only, and without alpha or paired-chain data the features that could be detected were limited. For the cohort, immune exposure information was limited to CMV serostatus. Most TCR sequences were seen in very few donors, while some public TCRs were found in many individuals. Compared with the roughly 720-donor mean, donors in an Asian-associated ancestry cluster had fewer N-insertions in productive TCRs, according to a later genetic analysis. A cluster of highly shared sequence variants was judged likely to represent a technical artifact of the sequencing pipeline. Presence/absence analyses assumed roughly uniform sequencing depth across donors, an assumption that may not hold. The earlier analysis of fewer than 750 of the donors excluded around 17 rarely observed V segments, including chromosome 9 orphons, because counts were too low. When HLA alleles, especially DR and DQ, strongly co-occurred, attributing TCR associations to individual alleles was difficult. The 87-base-pair reads could not distinguish some IMGT-functional V segments, including TRBV6-2 and TRBV6-3, so those segments were excluded. In a later analysis, several top co-occurrence clusters were reported to appear linked to parvovirus B19, influenza, CMV and Epstein-Barr virus. The study gave a list of under 200 TCR beta chains associated with cytomegalovirus. In vitro tests confirmed that a few of the cytomegalovirus-associated TCR beta chains recognize cytomegalovirus antigens. HLA typing was unavailable for some donors at each locus, so association tests used only the typed subset. In a later analysis, TCR association rates were found to vary across HLA loci, with the most associated TCRs seen for DRB1 alleles and the fewest for HLA-C alleles. The classifier was reported to diagnose cytomegalovirus status with high specificity and sensitivity in both the original and validation cohorts. In a later analysis, HLA-associated TCR beta chains were found to be more clonally expanded and to have lower generation probabilities than equally common non-associated chains. A further reported finding was that TCR beta sequences accurately predicted the HLA-A and HLA-B alleles for most subjects in the first cohort. V-gene and J-gene trimming of TCR beta chains was associated with a missense DCLRE1C variant in a later genetic analysis, and the association was replicated in an independent cohort. In a later analysis, most CMV-associated TCR beta chains were found to appear HLA-restricted, with HLA associations seemingly driven largely by CMV exposure.

The cohort consisted of fewer than 700 healthy bone marrow donors. Cohort members were all nominally healthy when sampled, although unrecorded immune exposures were likely present. The donor tested CMV seronegative, placing the donor among the roughly 400 seronegative members of the cohort. A peripheral blood sample was collected from each donor, and TCR beta sequencing was performed on peripheral blood mononuclear cells. Genomic DNA was extracted from the blood cell samples with the Qiagen DNeasy Blood Extraction Kit. Remarks on this clone: This clone's antigen is unknown.

Library method: the immunoSEQ multiplex PCR assay. A mixture of 60 forward primers for TCR Vbeta segments and 13 reverse primers for TCR Jbeta segments was used in the multiplex PCR. The CDR3 region of rearranged TCR beta genes was amplified from genomic DNA with a multiplex PCR assay. The Illumina HiSeq System was used to sequence the amplified TCR beta libraries as 87-base-pair reads. The study's own analysis went as follows. A later analysis counted approximately 74 million unique TCR beta chains across the 550 to 700 repertoires, and some 11 million of these chains were shared by at least two donors. Raw reads were error-corrected and collapsed into unique sequences with a nearest-neighbor algorithm that merged closely related sequences to remove PCR and sequencing errors. To assign V, D and J gene segments, CDR3 sequences were aligned to IMGT reference sequences. For a sequence to be retained, at least a six-nucleotide match to both a V gene segment and a J gene segment was required. Rearrangements were classified as productive when the CDR3 lacked stop codons and remained in frame with V and J, and all other rearrangements were classified as non-productive. Following IMGT convention, CDR3 was defined as the stretch from the second conserved V-encoded cysteine to the conserved J-encoded phenylalanine. The earlier analysis of a few hundred of the donors excluded any sequence lacking an unambiguous match to a single V gene segment. An earlier analysis of roughly 590 of the donors called V segments functional above 56.7% productive rearrangements and segregating when the between-donor standard deviation exceeded 5%. A statistical classification framework was developed to diagnose cytomegalovirus status using the catalog of TCR beta chain sequences. A later analysis assigned V and J genes by comparing TCR nucleotide sequences with IMGT/GENE-DB human TR gene sequences. Using the TCRdist pipeline, a later analysis assigned CDR3 sequences along with most-parsimonious VDJ recombination scenarios. In a later analysis, each TCR beta chain was defined by its CDR3 amino acid sequence together with its V-gene family, and reads lacking a unique V-gene family were excluded. A later analysis removed several hundred highly shared, low-generation-probability nucleotide sequences to deal with suspected cross-contamination and a sequencing artifact. A later analysis calculated a clonal expansion index for each public chain from normalized within-repertoire ranks of inferred template counts. In a later analysis, generation probabilities were computed using a VDJ recombination model fitted to out-of-frame rearrangements, and the results were checked against IGoR. In a later analysis, TCR-TCR, TCR-HLA and TCR-CMV co-occurrence was scored with hypergeometric tests, and a repertoire-size bias correction was applied to TCR pairs. In a later analysis, false discovery rates were estimated by permuting HLA or CMV assignments 20 times. In a later analysis, co-occurring TCRs were grouped using DBSCAN, with TCRdist sequence similarity added in when clustering inside HLA-allele-positive subsets. Co-occurrence clustering excluded repertoires with fewer than 30,000 or more than 120,000 public chains, plus five with anomalous nucleotide sharing. In its TCRdb copy, this immuneACCESS table keeps in-frame sequences only and misses some clones. Where compared with another copy, unresolved V genes explain less than half of these, and the others have no known cause. Clonal size and the V and J genes are those of that table, whereas D and trimming came from the DNA. The sample's clone listing holds around 100,000 clones. Roughly 3.5% of the sample is held by the ten biggest clonotypes.

Including the terminal cysteine and phenylalanine, the CDR3 comprises 15 residues. Only the CDR3 DNA stays, 45 bases, in frame from base 1. V is reduced by 6 bases and J by 3 bases, leaving a spacing of 15 bases between them. From a lookup of the germline V gene, CDR1 and CDR2 are SNHLY and FYNNEI. The sequence was collected from a man aged 35 to 55 in good health and CMV-seronegative. The sequenced sample was PBMCs. Here the chain combines TRBV2 and TRBJ1-5, with the D gene call left open. The nucleotide sequence reads as follows: TGTGCCAGCAGCCTCCCCGGTAAGAACAATCAGCCCCAGCATTTT. Its coded protein is CASSLPGKNNQPQHF.